These 21 T cell receptor beta chains originate from one sample sequenced in a study of cytomegalovirus exposure and HLA in healthy donors. A multiplex PCR was run with 60 Vbeta primers and 13 Jbeta primers. Sequencing used immunoSEQ multiplex PCR; TCRdb keeps in-frame clones, though not all of them. The table shows 150,000 to 200,000 clones, with 80% to 90% occurring only once. Sample: PBMCs. These TCRs come from a young man in good health and CMV-seropositive.

The chain is built from TRBV6-5 and TRBJ1-6; D gene ambiguous. From germline, CDR1 is MNHEY and CDR2 SVGAGI. V dropped 2 bases and J dropped 10 bases, with 12 bases sitting between them. The CDR3 is 14 amino acids. The CDR3 DNA reads as TGTGCCAGCAGTTACAGCAGTACGGGATCACCCCTCCACTTT. It codes for CASSYSSTGSPLHF.

The gene calls are TRBV7-6 and TRBJ1-6; 7 nucleotides agree with TRBD1. CDR1 and CDR2 from the germline V gene are SGHVS and FNYEAQ. V was clipped by 4 bases and J by 2 bases; unmatched bases: 2. The CDR3 spans 15 residues. The CDR3 region has the DNA TGTGCCAGCAGCTGGGGACAGACCTATAATTCACCCCTCCACTTT. Amino acid sequence: CASSWGQTYNSPLHF.

The chain combines TRBV2 with TRBJ1-5; no clear D gene. This CDR3 has 14 amino acids. Germline values: CDR1 SNHLY, CDR2 FYNNEI. Trimming left V 7 bases short and J 3 bases short, with 13 bases between. CDR3 sequence: CASTGMGSNQPQHF. CDR3 nucleotide sequence: TGTGCCAGCACCGGGATGGGGTCCAATCAGCCCCAGCATTTT.

This sequence joins TRBV19 and TRBJ2-5; possible D gene TRBD2, 5 bases. The CDR3 sequence is 14 residues long. With 3 bases removed from V and 1 base from J, the gap between germline ends came to 9 bases. The germline V gene encodes CDR1 LNHDA and CDR2 SQIVND (reference sequence). The DNA for the CDR3 is TGTGCCAGTAGTATTGGAGGACCCCAAGAGACCCAGTACTTC. This encodes CASSIGGPQETQYF.

The chain employs TRBV19 and TRBJ2-5, with 7 bases aligning to TRBD2. Germline assignment: CDR1 LNHDA and CDR2 SQIVND (reference sequence). The J segment lost 5 bases and the V segment lost 6 bases, leaving 9 bases of the junction unmatched. The CDR3 totals 14 residues. The CDR3, as DNA: TGTGCCAGTAGGGAACAAAGCGGGGTGGAGACCCAGTACTTC. Its translation: CASREQSGVETQYF.

CDR3 protein: CASSPSAQLYEQYF. CDR3 coding DNA: TGTGCCAGCAGCCCAAGCGCCCAGCTCTACGAGCAGTACTTC. The chain carries TRBV7-9 and TRBJ2-5; D remains unclear. TRBJ2-7 matches the DNA end more closely, so the J call is doubtful. Germline V gene sequence: CDR1 SEHNR, CDR2 FQNEAQ (reference sequence). This CDR3 is built from 14 residues.

CDR3 protein: CASSPDRGRTEAFF. In DNA, the CDR3 is TGCGCCAGCAGTCCAGACAGGGGTAGAACTGAAGCTTTCTTT. The chain employs TRBV4-3 and TRBJ1-1; 8 bases align to TRBD1. The germline CDR1 and CDR2 sequences are LGHNA and YSLEER. CDR3 length: 14 residues. V was clipped by 6 bases and J by 5 bases; unmatched bases: 8.

The chain couples TRBV2 to TRBJ2-2, with 8 bases aligning to TRBD1. The V and J ends lost 4 bases and 2 bases, in that order; junction bases with no gene match: 3. This CDR3 is built from 15 residues. In germline, CDR1 is SNHLY, CDR2 FYNNEI. The CDR3 DNA reads as TGTGCCAGCAGTGTAGGACAGGGAAACACCGGGGAGCTGTTTTTT. Its protein product is CASSVGQGNTGELFF.

The chain joins TRBV5-5 to TRBJ1-4; D ambiguous. This CDR3 contains 16 residues. Looked up from germline, CDR1 is SGHKS and CDR2 is YYEKEE (reference sequence). Trimming removed 2 bases at V and 4 bases at J, with 15 bases between. The CDR3 coding sequence is TGTGCCAGCAGCTTACGGGTCGTCGGGAGTAATGAAAAACTGTTTTTT. This translates into CASSLRVVGSNEKLFF. The whole variable domain, remainder taken from reference TRBV5-5 and TRBJ1-4, is DAGVTQSPTHLIKTRGQQVTLRCSPISGHKSVSWYQQVLGQGPQFIFQYYEKEERGRGNFPDRFSARQFPNYSSELNVNALLLGDSALYLCASSLRVVGSNEKLFFGSGTQLSVL.

The V and J genes are TRBV5-1 and TRBJ2-1; tentative D call: TRBD1 (6 bases). This CDR3 region has 16 residues. Trimming removed 4 bases at V and 8 bases at J, with 22 bases between. Germline loops: CDR1 SGHRS, CDR2 YFSETQ. The CDR3 sequence: CASSLPEGVAVHEQFF. As DNA, the CDR3 is TGCGCCAGCAGCCTACCAGAGGGGGTGGCAGTCCATGAGCAGTTCTTC. Full variable domain (rest looked up from reference TRBV5-1 and TRBJ2-1): KAGVTQTPRYLIKTRGQQVTLSCSPISGHRSVSWYQQTPGQGLQFLFEYFSETQRNKGNFPGRFSGRQFSNSRSEMNVSTLELGDSALYLCASSLPEGVAVHEQFFGPGTRLTVL.

The chain combines TRBV4-3 with TRBJ2-2, with D possibly being TRBD1 (6 bases). The germline V gene encodes CDR1 LGHNA and CDR2 YSLEER. The CDR3 loop spans 16 amino acids. The V and J ends lost 3 bases and 4 bases respectively, with 15 bases between them. CDR3 in amino acids: CASSQVGGTSTGELFF. CDR3 DNA: TGCGCCAGCAGCCAGGTAGGGGGAACTAGCACCGGGGAGCTGTTTTTT.

This clone appeared a single time. V and J are TRBV5-1 and TRBJ2-7; 9 bases map to TRBD1. The CDR3 extends over 13 amino acids. With V trimmed by 5 bases and J by 7 bases, 7 bases remained unmatched. Germline CDR1 reads SGHRS; CDR2 reads YFSETQ. In DNA, the CDR3 is TGCGCCAGCAGTCCGGACAGGGGCTTAGAGCAGTACTTC. Its protein is CASSPDRGLEQYF.

The chain links TRBV7-6 to TRBJ2-7; D possibly corresponds to TRBD2 (6 bases). The CDR3 length is 15 residues. With 2 bases removed from V and 5 bases from J, the gap between germline ends came to 16 bases. Germline V gives CDR1 SGHVS, CDR2 FNYEAQ. The CDR3: CASSLRGDWGHEQYF. The CDR3, as DNA: TGTGCCAGCAGCTTACGTGGGGACTGGGGCCACGAGCAGTACTTC.

The V call is TRBV30, the J call TRBJ1-1; a weak D match, TRBD1 (6 bases). Trimming removed 4 bases at V and 0 bases at J, with 12 bases between. In germline, CDR1 is GTSNPN, CDR2 SVGIG (reference sequence). The CDR3 has 14 residues. This CDR3 reads CAWTTGIMNTEAFF. CDR3 nucleotide sequence: TGTGCCTGGACGACAGGTATCATGAACACTGAAGCTTTCTTT.

The chain combines TRBV10-3 with TRBJ2-7; the match to TRBD1 covers 8 bases. The CDR3 runs to 15 residues. After removal of 6 bases from V and 0 bases from J, the junction contained 7 bases not matched to a gene. Germline V gene sequence: CDR1 ENHRY, CDR2 SYGVKD. This chain's CDR3 is CAISPTGALSYEQYF. The CDR3 DNA is TGTGCCATCAGCCCGACAGGGGCGCTCTCCTACGAGCAGTACTTC.

The genes are TRBV6-1 and TRBJ1-5; D might be TRBD1 (6 bases). Germline CDR1 MNHNS, CDR2 SASEGT. V lost 8 bases and J lost 4, with 9 bases in between. The CDR3 has 12 residues. CDR3 nucleotide sequence: TGTGCCAGCGGGCAGGGGAATCAGCCCCAGCATTTT. Amino acids: CASGQGNQPQHF.

The CDR3 protein is CAWRHNSYEQYF. Here the CDR3 DNA reads TGTGCCTGGAGACACAACAGCTACGAGCAGTACTTC. This chain connects TRBV30 to TRBJ2-7; no definite D call. Between the trimmed V and J ends, which lost 3 bases and 3 bases, there was a span of 9 bases. CDR1 is GTSNPN and CDR2 is SVGIG in the germline V gene (reference sequence). The length of the CDR3 is 12 residues.

V gene TRBV6-6 combines with J gene TRBJ1-1; possibly TRBD1 for D (6 bases). Looked up from germline, CDR1 is MNHNY and CDR2 is SVGAGI (reference sequence). Trimming cost V 5 bases and J 4 bases, with 14 bases left between them. This CDR3 comprises 14 residues. The CDR3 bases are TGTGCCAGCAGTGGACAGTTGGGGGCCACTGAAGCTTTCTTT. Encoded protein: CASSGQLGATEAFF.

The chain carries TRBV5-1 and TRBJ2-5, with 13 bases identical to TRBD2. V gave up 0 bases and J gave up 1 base; unmatched junction bases: 6. Germline-derived CDR1 and CDR2 are SGHRS and YFSETQ. The CDR3 extends over 18 amino acids. The CDR3, as DNA: TGCGCCAGCAGCTTGGGACTAGCGGGGGGCCTACTCCAAGAGACCCAGTACTTC. It codes for CASSLGLAGGLLQETQYF.

The chain carries TRBV7-8 and TRBJ2-3; 13 bases are a match to TRBD2. V lost 1 base, J lost 5 bases, and 3 bases stayed unmatched. The CDR3 contains 16 residues. CDR1 is SGHVS and CDR2 is FQNEAQ in the germline V gene. The DNA for the CDR3 is TGTGCCAGCAGCTTAGAACTAGCGGGGGGGCAAGATACGCAGTATTTT. Protein: CASSLELAGGQDTQYF.

The chain is built from TRBV11-3 and TRBJ2-3; 9 bases match TRBD2. With V trimmed by 5 bases and J by 4 bases, 7 bases remained unmatched. This CDR3 is 15 amino acids long. Germline CDR1 reads SGHNT; CDR2 reads YENEEA. CDR3 DNA sequence: TGTGCCAGCAGCCAACCGGGCGGGGGGGCAGATACGCAGTATTTT. This sequence encodes CASSQPGGGADTQYF.